These 26 T cell receptor beta chains came from one sample sequenced in a study of blood T cell repertoires in COVID-19 (dated by TCRdb to about 2020). Library preparation was by the immunoSEQ multiplex PCR assay. What TCRdb holds here is the immuneACCESS table cut down to in-frame rearrangements. Part of the clones is not present; checked against another copy, under half of the missing clones reflect an unresolved V gene, and the others are unexplained. Within this sample are 50,000 to 75,000 clones, with 79% of them counted one time only. Over 20% of the sample goes to the ten largest clones. The sequencing input was peripheral blood. All receptors derive from an elderly woman with active or convalescent COVID-19.

The chain uses TRBV19 and TRBJ1-1; D ambiguous. Germline V gene lookup returns CDR1 LNHDA and CDR2 SQIVND (reference sequence). CDR3 length equals 12 residues. V dropped 0 bases and J dropped 11 bases, with 10 bases sitting between them. CDR3 sequence: CASSIDNFVAFF. In DNA form, the CDR3 reads TGTGCCAGTAGTATAGACAATTTTGTGGCTTTCTTT.

The chain combines TRBV27 with TRBJ2-5, with 12 positions matching TRBD2. The CDR3 is 15 amino acids. Trimming removed 5 bases from V and 3 bases from J; junction bases left unmatched: 4. CDR1 MNHEY and CDR2 SMNVEV come from the germline V gene (reference sequence). In DNA form, the CDR3 reads TGTGCCAGCAGTAAGTGGACTAGCGGGGAAGAGACCCAGTACTTC. This encodes CASSKWTSGEETQYF.

The chain uses TRBV11-3 and TRBJ1-2, with 9 bases identical to TRBD1. This CDR3 is built from 14 residues. Looked up from germline, CDR1 is SGHNT and CDR2 is YENEEA. The V segment lost 3 bases and the J segment 4 bases; nucleotides outside the gene matches: 3. The DNA of the CDR3 is TGTGCCAGCAGCTTGGGACAGGGTTCCTATGGCTACACCTTC. Translation: CASSLGQGSYGYTF.

This chain links TRBV7-9 with TRBJ1-2; D remains unclear. Per germline, CDR1 SEHNR and CDR2 FQNEAQ (reference sequence). This CDR3 spans 16 amino acids. V was cut by 7 bases and J by 6 bases, with 24 bases left in between. CDR3 DNA sequence: TGTGCCAGCACCCTTACCTCGGCAGTGACGAGCGATGGCTACACCTTC. It yields the protein CASTLTSAVTSDGYTF.

V and J are TRBV7-2 and TRBJ2-1; TRBD2 agrees at 9 bases. CDR1 is SGHTA and CDR2 is FQGNSA in the germline V gene. Trimming removed 3 bases from V and 4 bases from J; junction bases left unmatched: 4. The CDR3 contains 15 residues. CDR3 sequence: CASSLASGAYNEQFF. CDR3 bases: TGTGCCAGCAGCTTGGCTAGCGGGGCTTACAATGAGCAGTTCTTC.

V is TRBV19 and J is TRBJ1-2; 8 bases agree with TRBD1. Germline assignment: CDR1 LNHDA and CDR2 SQIVND (reference sequence). With V trimmed by 6 bases and J by 4 bases, 10 bases remained unmatched. The CDR3 is 15 amino acids. The CDR3 here is CASSQGALMGYGYTF. The CDR3, as DNA: TGTGCCAGTAGCCAGGGGGCGTTGATGGGCTATGGCTACACCTTC.

The chain links TRBV5-1 to TRBJ2-5, with 9 bases identical to TRBD2. The germline gives CDR1 SGHRS, CDR2 YFSETQ. Trimming removed 2 bases from V and 5 bases from J; junction bases left unmatched: 7. This CDR3 is 15 amino acids long. In DNA, the CDR3 is TGCGCCAGCAGCTTTTCTAGCGGGGTGGGGGAGACCCAGTACTTC. It specifies CASSFSSGVGETQYF.

The chain links TRBV27 to TRBJ1-6, with 9 positions matching TRBD1. There are 15 residues in the CDR3. The germline gives CDR1 MNHEY, CDR2 SMNVEV (reference sequence). With V trimmed by 4 bases and J by 7 bases, 5 bases remained unmatched. Here the CDR3 reads CASSWDRAGNSPLHF. The CDR3, as DNA: TGTGCCAGCAGTTGGGACAGGGCGGGGAATTCACCCCTCCACTTT.

The V gene is TRBV7-9, the J gene TRBJ2-2; TRBD1 agrees at 9 bases. CDR1 SEHNR and CDR2 FQNEAQ come from the germline V gene (reference sequence). With 5 bases clipped from V and 1 base from J, the junction kept 8 bases outside the gene matches. The CDR3 has 17 amino acids. CDR3 residues: CASSPGPGQGNTGELFF. CDR3 bases: TGTGCCAGCAGCCCCGGACCGGGACAGGGGAACACCGGGGAGCTGTTTTTT.

The chain employs TRBV29-1 and TRBJ1-5, with D possibly matching TRBD1 (5 bases). CDR3 length equals 13 residues. Germline CDR1 is SQVTM and CDR2 is ANQGSEA. V lost 5 bases to trimming and J lost 7 bases, with 15 bases between them. DNA of the CDR3: TGCAGCGTTACATCGGGGGTCAGCCAGCCCCAGCATTTT. Translation: CSVTSGVSQPQHF.

This clone was recorded only once. The chain couples TRBV6-5 to TRBJ1-2; D may be TRBD1 (6 bases). This CDR3 spans 13 amino acids. CDR1 is MNHEY and CDR2 is SVGAGI in the germline V gene. The germline V and J ends were trimmed by 8 bases and 4 bases, with 14 bases remaining between them. The CDR3 bases are TGTGCCAGCTGTATACAGGGAGTCTATGGCTACACCTTC. This codes for CASCIQGVYGYTF.

This rearrangement joins TRBV7-9 to TRBJ1-2; a possible D gene is TRBD1 (5 bases). The CDR3 covers 14 residues. Germline CDR1 SEHNR, CDR2 FQNEAQ (reference sequence). Trimming removed 6 bases at V and 4 bases at J, with 15 bases between. The CDR3 DNA sequence: TGTGCCAGCAGTCCATCGACAGTTACCTATGGCTACACCTTC. It specifies CASSPSTVTYGYTF.

In its sample, this clone ranks as medium-sized (0.01 to 0.1%). The chain joins TRBV5-1 to TRBJ1-4; D call uncertain. V was shortened by 0 bases and J by 7 bases, with 13 bases between the two germline ends. Germline V CDR1 and CDR2: SGHRS, YFSETQ. This CDR3 is 15 amino acids long. CDR3 nucleotide sequence: TGCGCCAGCAGCTTGGCCGTCGCCGCGGGTGAAAAACTGTTTTTT. Encoded protein: CASSLAVAAGEKLFF.

The V gene is TRBV3-1 (or the pseudogene TRBV3-2), the J gene TRBJ2-5; TRBD1 is a possible D gene (6 bases). V lost 2 bases to trimming and J lost 6 bases, with 16 bases between them. This CDR3 is built from 15 residues. Germline loops: CDR1 LGHDT, CDR2 YNNKEL (reference sequence). The CDR3 DNA sequence: TGTGCCAGCAGCCAATTTGCAGGGGCGGTGAAGACCCAGTACTTC. This gives the protein CASSQFAGAVKTQYF.

The CDR3 reads CASSRRTSGFYNEQFF. In nucleotides, the CDR3 is TGTGCCAGCAGCCGAAGGACTAGCGGATTTTACAATGAGCAGTTCTTC. The gene calls are TRBV5-4 and TRBJ2-1, with 10 bases identical to TRBD2. There are 16 residues in the CDR3. Germline V gene sequence: CDR1 SGHNT, CDR2 YYREEE (reference sequence). V shed 4 bases, J shed 4 bases, and the junction held 8 bases outside the gene matches.

The V gene is TRBV7-9, the J gene TRBJ1-5; 10 bases fit TRBD1. The CDR3 loop spans 17 amino acids. V shed 4 bases, J shed 7 bases, and the junction held 13 bases outside the gene matches. Germline CDR1 and CDR2: SEHNR and FQNEAQ (reference sequence). CDR3 loop: CASSWDGQGDSRQPQHF. The CDR3 bases are TGTGCCAGCAGCTGGGACGGACAGGGGGATAGTAGACAGCCCCAGCATTTT.

The J gene is TRBJ2-5, the V gene TRBV11-2; TRBD1 matches at 7 bases. The CDR3 length is 13 residues. CDR1 SGHAT and CDR2 FQNNGV come from the germline V gene. With V trimmed by 5 bases and J by 6 bases, 6 bases remained unmatched. This chain's CDR3 is CASSNDREKTQYF. CDR3 nucleotides: TGTGCCAGCAGCAACGACAGGGAGAAGACCCAGTACTTC.

V usage is TRBV6-1 and J usage is TRBJ1-1; 8 nucleotides line up with TRBD1. V gave up 2 bases and J gave up 2 bases; unmatched junction bases: 7. Per the germline V gene, CDR1 is MNHNS and CDR2 is SASEGT. CDR3 length: 16 residues. The CDR3 DNA reads TGTGCCAGCAGTGAACCACCCGGACAGGGAAACACTGAAGCTTTCTTT. Translated: CASSEPPGQGNTEAFF.

V is TRBV5-4 and J is TRBJ2-7; D call uncertain. The CDR3 spans 14 residues. Trimming removed 0 bases at V and 2 bases at J, with 9 bases between. Germline values: CDR1 SGHNT, CDR2 YYREEE (reference sequence). CDR3 coding DNA: TGTGCCAGCAGCTTGGGGGTCAGGCCCTACGAGCAGTACTTC. Residues: CASSLGVRPYEQYF.

This clone was recorded once. The chain couples TRBV6-5 to TRBJ1-1; 10 nucleotides line up with TRBD1. Germline-derived CDR1 and CDR2 are MNHEY and SVGAGI. CDR3 size: 13 residues. V was pared by 8 bases and J by 7 bases, with 7 bases of the junction left unmatched. The CDR3: CASADRGPIEAFF. CDR3 DNA: TGTGCCAGCGCCGACAGGGGGCCGATTGAAGCTTTCTTT.

This CDR3 reads CASSEGREGNQPQHF. As DNA, the CDR3 is TGTGCCAGCAGTGAGGGGAGGGAAGGCAATCAGCCCCAGCATTTT. The chain employs TRBV6-1 and TRBJ1-5; D is uncertain. Per the germline V gene, CDR1 is MNHNS and CDR2 is SASEGT. This CDR3 comprises 15 residues. V was cut by 3 bases and J by 2 bases, with 11 bases left in between.

The chain joins TRBV6-1 to TRBJ1-5; no clear D gene. V dropped 3 bases and J dropped 5 bases, with 5 bases sitting between them. Germline V gene lookup returns CDR1 MNHNS and CDR2 SASEGT. CDR3 length equals 12 residues. CDR3 coding DNA: TGTGCCAGCAGTGAGTCATATCAGCCCCAGCATTTT. Translated: CASSESYQPQHF.

This chain links TRBV29-1 with TRBJ1-2; D not resolved. The CDR3 length is 11 residues. Germline lookup yields CDR1 SQVTM and CDR2 ANQGSEA. As DNA, the CDR3 is TGCAGTGGCTTCGATAACTATGGCTACACCTTC. Translated: CSGFDNYGYTF.

The chain couples TRBV30 to TRBJ2-5; TRBD2 might be the D (6 bases). Germline V gives CDR1 GTSNPN, CDR2 SVGIG (reference sequence). V was cut by 1 base and J by 7 bases, with 19 bases left in between. There are 15 residues in the CDR3. CDR3 nucleotides: TGTGCCTGGAGTGGGAGGGCGGCCCCGGGGCGGACCCAGTACTTC. Translating gives CAWSGRAAPGRTQYF.

The genes are TRBV5-4 and TRBJ2-3, with 8 bases fitting TRBD2. The trim removed 4 bases at V and 0 bases at J, leaving 10 bases unmatched. This CDR3 has 17 residues. The germline V gene encodes CDR1 SGHNT and CDR2 YYREEE (reference sequence). This CDR3 is CASSPPSGYTSTDTQYF. Here the CDR3 DNA reads TGTGCCAGCAGCCCACCTAGCGGGTATACTAGCACAGATACGCAGTATTTT.

J is TRBJ1-5 and V is TRBV11-1; D perhaps matches TRBD1 (5 bases). CDR1 is SGHAT, CDR2 FQDESV, per germline (reference sequence). Trimming pared 2 bases from V and 5 bases from J, leaving 7 bases between. The CDR3 spans 13 residues. The chain's CDR3 is CASSLWGDQPQHF. As DNA, the CDR3 is TGTGCCAGCAGCTTATGGGGGGATCAGCCCCAGCATTTT.